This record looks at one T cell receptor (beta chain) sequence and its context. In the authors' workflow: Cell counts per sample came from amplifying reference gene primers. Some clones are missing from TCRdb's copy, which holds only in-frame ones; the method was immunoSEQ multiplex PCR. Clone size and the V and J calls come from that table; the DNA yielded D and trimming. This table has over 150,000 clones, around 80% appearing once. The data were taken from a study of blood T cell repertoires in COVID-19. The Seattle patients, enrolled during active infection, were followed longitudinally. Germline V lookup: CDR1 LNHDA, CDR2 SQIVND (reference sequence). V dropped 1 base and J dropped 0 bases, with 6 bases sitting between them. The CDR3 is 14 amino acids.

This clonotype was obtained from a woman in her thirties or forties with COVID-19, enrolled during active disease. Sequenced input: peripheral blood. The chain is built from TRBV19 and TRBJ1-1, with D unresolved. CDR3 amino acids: CASSIGGLNTEAFF. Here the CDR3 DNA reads TGTGCCAGTAGTATAGGAGGATTGAACACTGAAGCTTTCTTT.